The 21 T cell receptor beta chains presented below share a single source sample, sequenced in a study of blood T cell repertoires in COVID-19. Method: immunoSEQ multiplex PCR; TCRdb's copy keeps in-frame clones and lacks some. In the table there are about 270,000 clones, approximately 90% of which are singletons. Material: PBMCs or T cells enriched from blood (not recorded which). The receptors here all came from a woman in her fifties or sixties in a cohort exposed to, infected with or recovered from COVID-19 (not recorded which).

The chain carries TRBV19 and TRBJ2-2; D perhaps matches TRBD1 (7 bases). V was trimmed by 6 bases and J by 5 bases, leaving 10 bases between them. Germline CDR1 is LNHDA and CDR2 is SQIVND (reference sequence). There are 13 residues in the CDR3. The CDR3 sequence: CASRQGGTGELFF. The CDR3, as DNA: TGTGCCAGTAGGCAGGGGGGAACCGGGGAGCTGTTTTTT.

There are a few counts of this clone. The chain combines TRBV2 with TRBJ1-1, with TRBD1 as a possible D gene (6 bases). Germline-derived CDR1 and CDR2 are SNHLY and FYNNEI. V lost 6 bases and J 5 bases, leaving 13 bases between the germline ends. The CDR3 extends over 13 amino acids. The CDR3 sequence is CASREQGGTEAFF. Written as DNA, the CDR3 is TGTGCCAGCAGGGAACAGGGTGGGACTGAAGCTTTCTTT.

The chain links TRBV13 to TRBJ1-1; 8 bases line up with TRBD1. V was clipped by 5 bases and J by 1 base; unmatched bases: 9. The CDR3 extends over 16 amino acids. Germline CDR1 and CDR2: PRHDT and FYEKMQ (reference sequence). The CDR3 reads CASSQRDRQQNTEAFF. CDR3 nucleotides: TGTGCCAGCAGCCAGCGGGACAGGCAGCAGAACACTGAAGCTTTCTTT.

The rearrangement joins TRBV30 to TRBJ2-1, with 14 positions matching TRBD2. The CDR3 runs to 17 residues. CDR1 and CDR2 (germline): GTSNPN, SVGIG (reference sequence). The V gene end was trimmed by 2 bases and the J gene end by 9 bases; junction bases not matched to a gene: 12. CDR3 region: CAWSTKPGLAGEGEQFF. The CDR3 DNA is TGTGCCTGGAGTACGAAACCGGGACTAGCGGGAGAGGGTGAGCAGTTCTTC.

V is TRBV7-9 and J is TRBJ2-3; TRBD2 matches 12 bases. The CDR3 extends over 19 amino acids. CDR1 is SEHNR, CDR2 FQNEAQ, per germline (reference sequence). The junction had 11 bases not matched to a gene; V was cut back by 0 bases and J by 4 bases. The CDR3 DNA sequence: TGTGCCAGCAGCTTAGCAGGACTAGCGGGAAATGAACGGTCAGATACGCAGTATTTT. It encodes CASSLAGLAGNERSDTQYF.

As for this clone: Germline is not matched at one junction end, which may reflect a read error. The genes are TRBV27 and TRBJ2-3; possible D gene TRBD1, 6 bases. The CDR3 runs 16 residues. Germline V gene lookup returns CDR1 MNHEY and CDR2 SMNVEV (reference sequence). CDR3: CASSSNRVPSKDTQYF. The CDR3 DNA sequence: TGTGCCAGCAGTTCAAACAGGGTTCCTAGCAAAGATACGCAGTATTTT.

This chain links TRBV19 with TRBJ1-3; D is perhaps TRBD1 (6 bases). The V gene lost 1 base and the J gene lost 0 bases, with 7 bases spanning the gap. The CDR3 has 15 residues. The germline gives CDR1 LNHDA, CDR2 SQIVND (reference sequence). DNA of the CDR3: TGTGCCAGTAGTATAGGGGACAACTCTGGAAACACCATATATTTT. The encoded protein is CASSIGDNSGNTIYF.

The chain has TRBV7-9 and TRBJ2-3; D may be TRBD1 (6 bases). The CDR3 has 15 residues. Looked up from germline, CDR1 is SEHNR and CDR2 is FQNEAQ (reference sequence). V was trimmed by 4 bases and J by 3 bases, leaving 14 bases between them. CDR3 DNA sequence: TGTGCCAGCAGCTCTAGGGGGTTTAGGACAGATACGCAGTATTTT. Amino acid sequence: CASSSRGFRTDTQYF. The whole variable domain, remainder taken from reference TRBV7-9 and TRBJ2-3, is DTGVSQNPRHKITKRGQNVTFRCDPISEHNRLYWYRQTLGQGPEFLTYFQNEAQLEKSRLLSDRFSAERPKGSFSTLEIQRTEQGDSAMYLCASSSRGFRTDTQYFGPGTRLTVL.

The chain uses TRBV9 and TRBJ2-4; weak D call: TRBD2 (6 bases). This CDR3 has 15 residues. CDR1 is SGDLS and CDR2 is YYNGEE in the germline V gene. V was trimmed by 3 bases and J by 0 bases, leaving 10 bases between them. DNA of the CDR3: TGTGCCAGCAGCGGCGGGGTGCTAGCCAAAAACATTCAGTACTTC. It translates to CASSGGVLAKNIQYF.

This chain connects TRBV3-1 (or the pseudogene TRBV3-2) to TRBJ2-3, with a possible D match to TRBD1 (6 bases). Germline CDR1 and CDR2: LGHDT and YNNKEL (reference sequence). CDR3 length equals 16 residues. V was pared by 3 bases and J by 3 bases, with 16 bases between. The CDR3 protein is CASSQVGGRVTDTQYF. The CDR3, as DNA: TGTGCCAGCAGCCAGGTTGGGGGCAGAGTTACAGATACGCAGTATTTT.

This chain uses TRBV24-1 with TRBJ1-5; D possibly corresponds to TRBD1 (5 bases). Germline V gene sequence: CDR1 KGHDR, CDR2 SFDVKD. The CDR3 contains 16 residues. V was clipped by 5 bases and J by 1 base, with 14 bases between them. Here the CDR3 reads CATSGGGLGSNQPQHF. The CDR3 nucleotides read TGTGCCACCAGTGGTGGGGGACTAGGGAGCAATCAGCCCCAGCATTTT.

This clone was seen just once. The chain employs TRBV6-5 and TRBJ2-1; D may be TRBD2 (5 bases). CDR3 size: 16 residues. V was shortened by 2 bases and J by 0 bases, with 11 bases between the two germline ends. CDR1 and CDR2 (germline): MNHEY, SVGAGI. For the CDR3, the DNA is TGTGCCAGCAGTTACGAGGGCGCGCGCTCCTACAATGAGCAGTTCTTC. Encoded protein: CASSYEGARSYNEQFF.

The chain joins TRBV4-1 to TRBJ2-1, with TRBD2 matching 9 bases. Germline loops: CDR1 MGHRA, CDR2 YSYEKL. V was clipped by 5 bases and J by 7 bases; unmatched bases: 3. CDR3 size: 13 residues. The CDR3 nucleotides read TGCGCCAGCAGCTTTAGCGGGAGTAATGAGCAGTTCTTC. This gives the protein CASSFSGSNEQFF.

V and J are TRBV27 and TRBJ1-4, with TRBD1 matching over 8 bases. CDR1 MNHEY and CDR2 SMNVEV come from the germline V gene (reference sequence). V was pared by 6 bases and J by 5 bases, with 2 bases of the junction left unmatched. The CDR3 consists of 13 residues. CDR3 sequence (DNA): TGTGCCAGCAGAAGACAGGGGAATGAAAAACTGTTTTTT. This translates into CASRRQGNEKLFF.

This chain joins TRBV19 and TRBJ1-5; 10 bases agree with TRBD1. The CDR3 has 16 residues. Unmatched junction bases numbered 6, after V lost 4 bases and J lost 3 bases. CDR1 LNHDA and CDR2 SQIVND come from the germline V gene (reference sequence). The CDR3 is CASSTRQGANNQPQHF. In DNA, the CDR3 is TGTGCCAGTAGTACACGACAGGGGGCGAACAATCAGCCCCAGCATTTT.

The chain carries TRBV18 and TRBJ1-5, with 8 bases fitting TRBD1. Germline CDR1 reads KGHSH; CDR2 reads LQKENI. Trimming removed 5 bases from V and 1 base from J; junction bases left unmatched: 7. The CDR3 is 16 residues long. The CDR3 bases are TGTGCCAGCTCAACAGGACAGGGTTTGAGCAATCAGCCCCAGCATTTT. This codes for CASSTGQGLSNQPQHF.

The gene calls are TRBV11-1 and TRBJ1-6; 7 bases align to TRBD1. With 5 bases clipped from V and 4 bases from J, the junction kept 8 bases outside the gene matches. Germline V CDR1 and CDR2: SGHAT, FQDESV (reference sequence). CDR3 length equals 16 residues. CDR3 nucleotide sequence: TGTGCCAGCAGCGGCCGGGACAGAAGATATAATTCACCCCTCCACTTT. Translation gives CASSGRDRRYNSPLHF.

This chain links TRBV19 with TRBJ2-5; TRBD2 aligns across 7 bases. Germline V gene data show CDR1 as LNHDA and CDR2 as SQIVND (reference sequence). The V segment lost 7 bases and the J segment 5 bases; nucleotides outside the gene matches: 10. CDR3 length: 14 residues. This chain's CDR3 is CASNNGRKEETQYF. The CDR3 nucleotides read TGTGCCAGTAACAACGGGAGGAAAGAGGAGACCCAGTACTTC. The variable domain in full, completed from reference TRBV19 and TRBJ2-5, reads DGGITQSPKYLFRKEGQNVTLSCEQNLNHDAMYWYRQDPGQGLRLIYYSQIVNDFQKGDIAEGYSVSREKKESFPLTVTSAQKNPTAFYLCASNNGRKEETQYFGPGTRLLVL.

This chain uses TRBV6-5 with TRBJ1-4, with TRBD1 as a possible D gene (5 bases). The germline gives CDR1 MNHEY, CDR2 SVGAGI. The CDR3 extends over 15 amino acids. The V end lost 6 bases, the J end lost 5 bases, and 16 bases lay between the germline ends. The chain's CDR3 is CASRRTTATNEKLFF. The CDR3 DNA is TGTGCCAGCAGACGAACGACAGCCACAAATGAAAAACTGTTTTTT.

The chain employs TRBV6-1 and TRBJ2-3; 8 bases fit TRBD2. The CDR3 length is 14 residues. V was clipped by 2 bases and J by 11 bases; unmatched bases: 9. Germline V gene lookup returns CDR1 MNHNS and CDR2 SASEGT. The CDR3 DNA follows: TGTGCCAGCAGTGAATGGACTAGCAACTTGAAGCAGTATTTT. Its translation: CASSEWTSNLKQYF.

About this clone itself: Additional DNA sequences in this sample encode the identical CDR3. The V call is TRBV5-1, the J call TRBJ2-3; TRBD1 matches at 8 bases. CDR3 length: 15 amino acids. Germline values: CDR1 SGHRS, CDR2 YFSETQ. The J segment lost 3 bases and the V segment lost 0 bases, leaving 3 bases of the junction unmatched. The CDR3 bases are TGCGCCAGCAGCTTGGCCGGACAGGGAACAGATACGCAGTATTTT. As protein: CASSLAGQGTDTQYF. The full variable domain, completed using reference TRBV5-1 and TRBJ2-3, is KAGVTQTPRYLIKTRGQQVTLSCSPISGHRSVSWYQQTPGQGLQFLFEYFSETQRNKGNFPGRFSGRQFSNSRSEMNVSTLELGDSALYLCASSLAGQGTDTQYFGPGTRLTVL.